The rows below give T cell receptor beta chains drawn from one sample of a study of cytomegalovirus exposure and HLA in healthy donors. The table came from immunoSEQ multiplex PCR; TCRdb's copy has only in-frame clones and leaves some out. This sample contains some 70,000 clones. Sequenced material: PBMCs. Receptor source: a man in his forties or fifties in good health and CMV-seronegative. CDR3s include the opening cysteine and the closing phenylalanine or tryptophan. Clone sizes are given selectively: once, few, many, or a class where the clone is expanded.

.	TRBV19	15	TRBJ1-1	CASTPGQGANTEALF
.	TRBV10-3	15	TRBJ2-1	CAISGLAGGPNEQFF
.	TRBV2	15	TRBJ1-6	CASSLAGGNNSPLHF
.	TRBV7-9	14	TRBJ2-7	CASTLREVAHEQYF
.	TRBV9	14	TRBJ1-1	CASSASTGGTEAFF
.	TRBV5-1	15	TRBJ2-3	CASSSHQGATDTQYF
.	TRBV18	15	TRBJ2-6	CASSQGGLGANVLTF
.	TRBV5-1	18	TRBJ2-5	CASSFVLAGGSFRETQYF
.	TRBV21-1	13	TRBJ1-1	CASSKRGRTEAFF
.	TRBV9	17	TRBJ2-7	CASSVASDRRGGYEQYF
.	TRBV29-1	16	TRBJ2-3	CSVEDPGRGGADTQYF
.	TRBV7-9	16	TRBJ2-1	CASTSTSGSGYNEQFF
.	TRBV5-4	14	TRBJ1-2	CASSFDSLSYGYTF
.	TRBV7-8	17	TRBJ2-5	CASSLVGGTGARETQYF
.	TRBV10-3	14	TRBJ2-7	CAISGGRFYYEQYF
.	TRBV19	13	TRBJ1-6	CASRTGYNSPLHF
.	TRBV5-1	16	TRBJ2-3	CASSSGLAGPERTQYF
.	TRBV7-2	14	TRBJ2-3	CASSLGSSTDTQYF
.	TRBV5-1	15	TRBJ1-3	CASSLGQGAGNTIYF
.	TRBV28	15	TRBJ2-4	CASSFGAGKENIQYF
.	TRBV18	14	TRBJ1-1	CASSSPLLRTEAFF
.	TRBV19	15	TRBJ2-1	CASSSRRGSYNEQFF
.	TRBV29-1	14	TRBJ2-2	CSVEGGSGTGELFF
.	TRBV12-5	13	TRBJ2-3	CASGLGAADTQYF
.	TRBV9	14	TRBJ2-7	CASSVTGNSYEQYF
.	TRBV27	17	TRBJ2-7	CASSFSPTGGASYEQYF
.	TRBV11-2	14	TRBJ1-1	CASSYKYRDTEAFF
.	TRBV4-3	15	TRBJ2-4	CASSPRFRAGNIQYF
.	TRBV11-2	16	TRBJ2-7	CASSLIAGSTSYEQYF
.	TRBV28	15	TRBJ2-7	CASSPLAGGPYEQYF
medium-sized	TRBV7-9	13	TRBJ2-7	CASSPTSAYEQYF
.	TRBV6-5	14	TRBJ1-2	CASSYTQGAKGYTF
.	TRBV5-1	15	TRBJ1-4	CASSLGTVGSEKLFF
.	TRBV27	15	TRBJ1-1	CASSSQGALDTEAFF
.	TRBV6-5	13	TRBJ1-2	CASSRGTDYGYTF
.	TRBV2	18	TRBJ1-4	CASSDGQGAREGEEKLFF
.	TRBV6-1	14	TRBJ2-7	CASILGQNFYEQYF
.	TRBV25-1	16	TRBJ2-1	CASSELAAGSSNEQFF
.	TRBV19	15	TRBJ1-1	CASSPLTDLRTEAFF